A selection of T cell receptor beta chains follows, all from one sample in a study of blood T cell repertoires in COVID-19. The protocol was immunoSEQ multiplex PCR, while the TCRdb copy is restricted to in-frame clones and leaves out a portion. The data hold fewer than 300,000 clones, with approximately 82% observed a single time. Sequenced: peripheral blood. Receptor source: a woman in her late teens or twenties with acute or convalescent COVID-19. The CDR3 runs from the conserved cysteine through the conserved F or W. The D gene is left open where the match is weak. A clone size is listed for some rows: how often the clone was seen (once, few, many), or a class if it is expanded.

>TRBD2|TRBJ2-3|TRBV7-2|.
TGTGCCAGCAGCTTTTCGGGACTAGCGTTAGATACGCAGTATTTT
CASSFSGLALDTQYF
>.|TRBJ2-1|TRBV11-2|.
TGTGCCAGCAGCTCCCCTTTCGCGCTAGCAGGAGACTACAATGAGCAGTTCTTC
CASSSPFALAGDYNEQFF
>.|TRBJ2-3|TRBV10-3|.
TGTGCCACCTTAGGCGGGGGCGGTCCAGATACGCAGTATTTT
CATLGGGGPDTQYF
>TRBD1|TRBJ1-2|TRBV6-5|.
TGTGCCAGCAGTTACTCGGAGGGGGCGGAATATGGCTACACCTTC
CASSYSEGAEYGYTF
>TRBD1|TRBJ1-1|TRBV7-9|few
TGTGCCAGCAGCGCCACAGGGGCGTTTAACACTGAAGCTTTCTTT
CASSATGAFNTEAFF
>TRBD2|TRBJ2-1|TRBV5-1|.
TGCGCCAGCAGCTCCTCCGCGGGAGCCTTTAATGAGCAGTTCTTC
CASSSSAGAFNEQFF
>TRBD1|TRBJ1-2|TRBV29-1|.
TGCAGCGTCGGGGGACAGGACTATGGCTACACCTTC
CSVGGQDYGYTF
>TRBD1|TRBJ2-5|TRBV29-1|.
TGCAGCGTTGAATATCCGACAGGGCACTCTCAAGAGACCCAGTACTTC
CSVEYPTGHSQETQYF
>.|TRBJ1-4|TRBV6-6|few
TGTGCCAGCAGTAACAGGGCGACTAATGAAAAACTGTTTTTT
CASSNRATNEKLFF
>.|TRBJ1-3|TRBV3-1/TRBV3-2|.
TGTGCCAGCAGCCTCGGGGGGACTCTCGGTCCGGGAAACACCATATATTTT
CASSLGGTLGPGNTIYF
>TRBD1|TRBJ1-5|TRBV4-3|.
TGCGCCAGCATCCTGACAGGGCCTGGGGATAGCAATCAGCCCCAGCATTTT
CASILTGPGDSNQPQHF
>TRBD1|TRBJ2-1|TRBV4-3|.
TGCGCCAGCAGCCAAGATGTCGGACAGGGGTATGAGCAGTTCTTC
CASSQDVGQGYEQFF
>.|TRBJ2-5|TRBV9|.
TGTGCCAGCAGCCCAGATGTAGGGACAGCGGGTGAGACCCAGTACTTC
CASSPDVGTAGETQYF
>TRBD1|TRBJ1-2|TRBV28|.
TGTGCCAGCAGTTCCCCCGGGACAGCCCTCAACTATGGCTACACCTTC
CASSSPGTALNYGYTF
>.|TRBJ1-6|TRBV11-2|.
TGTGCCAGCACCGTGGGGGGTTTCGTATTTGATTCACCCCTCCACTTT
CASTVGGFVFDSPLHF
>.|TRBJ2-5|TRBV28|.
TGTGCCAGCAGTCGGACAGATCAAGAGACCCAGTACTTC
CASSRTDQETQYF
>TRBD2|TRBJ2-3|TRBV30|once
TGTGCCTGGAGTGGACTAGCGGGAGGGAACCTTTTATTCACTAGCACAGATACGCAGTATTTT
CAWSGLAGGNLLFTSTDTQYF
>TRBD1|TRBJ1-2|TRBV5-5|.
TGTGCCAGCAGCCCGTGGGACAGCAACTATGGCTACACCTTC
CASSPWDSNYGYTF
>TRBD1|TRBJ1-2|TRBV7-7|.
TGTGCTAGCACCTCCTCTCCGGGACAGGGGTATAGTGGCTACACCTTC
CASTSSPGQGYSGYTF
>.|TRBJ2-7|TRBV6-2/TRBV6-3|.
TGTGCCAGCAGTACCCAGGGCGAGCAGTACTTC
CASSTQGEQYF
>.|TRBJ1-2|TRBV6-1|.
TGTGCCAGCAGCGAAAAACAGGGCAAGTCTTCCTATGGCTACACCTTC
CASSEKQGKSSYGYTF
>.|TRBJ2-7|TRBV6-5|.
TGTGCCAGCAGTCGGGGGACAGCGATCTCCTACGAGCAGTACTTC
CASSRGTAISYEQYF
>TRBD1|TRBJ2-7|TRBV6-5|many
TGTGCCAGCAGAAGCGACAGGGGGCTTTCCTACGAGCAGTACTTC
CASRSDRGLSYEQYF
>TRBD2|TRBJ2-3|TRBV7-3|.
TGTGCCAGCAGCGTATCGGGAGGAGAGACAGATACGCAGTATTTT
CASSVSGGETDTQYF
>TRBD1|TRBJ2-1|TRBV5-1|.
TGCGCCAGCAGCAGACAGGGGAGCGGCTACAATGAGCAGTTCTTC
CASSRQGSGYNEQFF
>TRBD1|TRBJ1-3|TRBV19|.
TGTGCCAGTAGTACCATGACAGGGGCTGCTGGAAACACCATATATTTT
CASSTMTGAAGNTIYF
>.|TRBJ1-4|TRBV20-1|once
TGCAGTGCTAGAAGGGGGGAAAAACTGTTTTTT
CSARRGEKLFF
>.|TRBJ2-1|TRBV11-2|once
TGTGCCAGCAGCTTGGGTAGCGTCTCCTACAATGAGCAGTTCTTC
CASSLGSVSYNEQFF
>TRBD1|TRBJ2-7|TRBV6-2/TRBV6-3|few
TGTGCCAGCAGTTTCTGGACAGGGAGGTTTTCCTACGAGCAGTACTTC
CASSFWTGRFSYEQYF
>TRBD1|TRBJ1-2|TRBV6-5|few
TGTGCCAGCAGTTACCGGACAGGGGGAAGTGGCTACACCTTC
CASSYRTGGSGYTF
>TRBD1|TRBJ1-3|TRBV5-1|.
TGCGCCAGCAGCCCGGGACAGTTGGAAGGAAACACCATATATTTT
CASSPGQLEGNTIYF
>TRBD2|TRBJ2-7|TRBV5-1|few
TGCGCCAGCAGCTTGGAGGCTAGCGGGAGTTACGAGCAGTACTTC
CASSLEASGSYEQYF
>.|TRBJ2-7|TRBV29-1|.
TGCAGCGTTGGAAATCCGGGAGATGGTATTTACGAGCAGTACTTC
CSVGNPGDGIYEQYF
>.|TRBJ2-2|TRBV5-1|once
TGCGCCAGCAGCTTGGGACAGACAACCGGGGAGCTGTTTTTT
CASSLGQTTGELFF
>.|TRBJ2-4|TRBV5-4|once
TGTGCCAGCAGCTCGGTCCTAGCCAAAAACATTCAGTACTTC
CASSSVLAKNIQYF
>TRBD2|TRBJ2-7|TRBV6-6|.
TGTGCCAGCAGTTATCCGCTAGCGGGAACGGGTAACGAGCAGTACTTC
CASSYPLAGTGNEQYF
>.|TRBJ2-7|TRBV3-1/TRBV3-2|.
TGTGCCAGCAGCAAGAACTACGGCTACGAGCAGTACTTC
CASSKNYGYEQYF
>.|TRBJ1-2|TRBV5-6|.
TGTGCCAGCAGCTTGGGAAATGTACAGGGTAACTATGGCTACACCTTC
CASSLGNVQGNYGYTF
>.|TRBJ1-1|TRBV28|once
TGTGCCAGCAGTTTAAAGGGGGGGGGAGCTTTCTTT
CASSLKGGGAFF
>.|TRBJ1-2|TRBV28|.
TGTGCCAGCAGCCAATCAGGGGTGCGTGGCTACACCTTC
CASSQSGVRGYTF
>.|TRBJ2-7|TRBV28|.
TGTGCCAGCAGTTCGCCCGCGGGGTCCTCCTACGAGCAGTACTTC
CASSSPAGSSYEQYF
>.|TRBJ2-1|TRBV7-9|.
TGTGCCAGCAGCTTAGGTCCCCAGGGGTACAATGAGCAGTTCTTC
CASSLGPQGYNEQFF
>TRBD1|TRBJ2-6|TRBV11-2|.
TGTGCCAGCAGCAAATGGACAGGGTCCCACTCTGGGGCCAACGTCCTGACTTTC
CASSKWTGSHSGANVLTF
>TRBD2|TRBJ2-1|TRBV15|.
TGTGCCACCAGCAGAGATGGGCTAGCGGCTTACAATGAGCAGTTCTTC
CATSRDGLAAYNEQFF
>.|TRBJ2-3|TRBV18|once
TGTGCCAGCTCACCACCCAACCAGGCAGATACGCAGTATTTT
CASSPPNQADTQYF
>TRBD1|TRBJ1-5|TRBV18|.
TGTGCCAGCTCACCGTACTCCGGGACAGGGAGAAATCAGCCCCAGCATTTT
CASSPYSGTGRNQPQHF
>.|TRBJ1-6|TRBV6-5|many
TGTGCCAGCAGTTACTCGGGGGCTAGCGGTTCACCCCTCCACTTT
CASSYSGASGSPLHF
>.|TRBJ2-1|TRBV4-3|.
TGCGCCAGCAGCCAAGATGGCGGATACTACAATGAGCAGTTCTTC
CASSQDGGYYNEQFF
>TRBD2|TRBJ2-3|TRBV20-1|.
TGCAGTGCTAGTTCTGGATCGTGGGAGGGGAGAGATACGCAGTATTTT
CSASSGSWEGRDTQYF
>.|TRBJ1-2|TRBV27|.
TGTGCCAGCAGTTCAAGACAAGAGTTTAACTATGGCTACACCTTC
CASSSRQEFNYGYTF
>TRBD1|TRBJ1-2|TRBV29-1|once
TGCAGCGTTGAAGATCCGGCCAGGGGGACGGACTATGGCTACACCTTC
CSVEDPARGTDYGYTF
>.|TRBJ2-7|TRBV6-2/TRBV6-3|.
TGTGCCAGCAGTTACTCTGGAGGGGTCCACGAGCAGTACTTC
CASSYSGGVHEQYF
>.|TRBJ2-3|TRBV25-1|.
TGTGCCAGCAGAAAAACCCGCGAAAGCACAGATACGCAGTATTTT
CASRKTRESTDTQYF